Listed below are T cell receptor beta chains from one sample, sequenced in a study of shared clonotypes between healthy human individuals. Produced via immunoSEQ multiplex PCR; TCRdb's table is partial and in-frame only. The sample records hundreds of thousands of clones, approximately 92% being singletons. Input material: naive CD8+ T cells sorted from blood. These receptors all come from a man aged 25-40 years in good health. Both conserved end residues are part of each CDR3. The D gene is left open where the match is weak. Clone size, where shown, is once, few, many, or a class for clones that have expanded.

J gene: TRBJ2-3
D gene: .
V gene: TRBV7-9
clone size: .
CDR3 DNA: TGTGCCAGCAGCTTATGGGGGGCGGAGATCCCAGATACGCAGTATTTT
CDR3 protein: CASSLWGAEIPDTQYF

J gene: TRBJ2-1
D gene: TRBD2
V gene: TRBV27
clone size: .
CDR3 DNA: TGTGCCAGCAGTGGGACTAGCGGGAGGGCTGAGCAGTTCTTC
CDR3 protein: CASSGTSGRAEQFF

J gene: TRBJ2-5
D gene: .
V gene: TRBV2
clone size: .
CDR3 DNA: TGTGCCAGCAGTGGTCCGGCGGAACATACCCAAGAGACCCAGTACTTC
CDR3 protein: CASSGPAEHTQETQYF

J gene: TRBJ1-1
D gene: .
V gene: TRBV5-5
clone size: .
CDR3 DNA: TGTGCCAGCAGCTTGTGGGGAGGGAAGAACACTGAAGCTTTCTTT
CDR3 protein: CASSLWGGKNTEAFF

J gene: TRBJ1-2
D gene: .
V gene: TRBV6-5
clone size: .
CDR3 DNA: TGTGCCAGCAGTTACTCTGCGCAGAATGGCTACACCTTC
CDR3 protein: CASSYSAQNGYTF

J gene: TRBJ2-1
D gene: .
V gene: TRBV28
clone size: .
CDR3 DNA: TGTGCCGGCCGTGGGGCTTCGTCCTACAATGAGCAGTTCTTC
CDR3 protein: CAGRGASSYNEQFF

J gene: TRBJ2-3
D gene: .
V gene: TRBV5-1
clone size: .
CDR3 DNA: TGCGCCAGCAGCTACAGGGCAAGCACAGATACGCAGTATTTT
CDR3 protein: CASSYRASTDTQYF

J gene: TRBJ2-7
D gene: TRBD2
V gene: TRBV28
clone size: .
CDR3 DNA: TGTGCCAGCAGCTACGGCGGGAGCGTTACCTACGAGCAGTACTTC
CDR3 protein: CASSYGGSVTYEQYF

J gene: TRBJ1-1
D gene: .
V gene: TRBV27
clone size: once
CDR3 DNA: TGTGCCAGCAGTACTGGACTAGACACTGAAGCTTTCTTT
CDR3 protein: CASSTGLDTEAFF

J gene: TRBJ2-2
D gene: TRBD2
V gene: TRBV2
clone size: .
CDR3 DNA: TGTGCCAGCAGTGAAAGCCTGGAGGGAGGGTCGAACACCGGGGAGCTGTTTTTT
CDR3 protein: CASSESLEGGSNTGELFF

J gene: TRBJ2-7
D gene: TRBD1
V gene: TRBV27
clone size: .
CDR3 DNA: TGTGCCAGCATGAGACAGGGAGCTACCTACGAGCAGTACTTC
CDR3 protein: CASMRQGATYEQYF

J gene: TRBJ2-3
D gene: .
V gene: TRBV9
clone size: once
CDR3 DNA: TGTGCCAGCAGCGTAGACGGGGACACAGATACGCAGTATTTT
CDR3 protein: CASSVDGDTDTQYF

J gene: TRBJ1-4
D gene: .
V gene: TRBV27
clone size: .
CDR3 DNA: TGTGCCAGCGGTAGGGGGGAAAAACTGTTTTTT
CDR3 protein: CASGRGEKLFF

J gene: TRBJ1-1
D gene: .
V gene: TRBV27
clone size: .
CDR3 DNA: TGTGCCAGCAGCCGAGGACACCCGAACACTGAAGCTTTCTTT
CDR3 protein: CASSRGHPNTEAFF

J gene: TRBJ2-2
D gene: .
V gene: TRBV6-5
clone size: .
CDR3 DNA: TGTGCCAGCAGTTACGGGCAGGGTGACACCGGGGAGCTGTTTTTT
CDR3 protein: CASSYGQGDTGELFF

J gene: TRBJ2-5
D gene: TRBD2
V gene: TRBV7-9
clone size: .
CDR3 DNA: TGTGCCAGCAGCTCACGTCGGGGACTAGCGGGAGAGGTAGGAGAGACCCAGTACTTC
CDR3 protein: CASSSRRGLAGEVGETQYF

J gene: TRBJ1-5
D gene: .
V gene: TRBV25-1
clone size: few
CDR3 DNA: TGTGCCAGCAGCAACGCAGGGTCCAATCAGCCCCAGCATTTT
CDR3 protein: CASSNAGSNQPQHF

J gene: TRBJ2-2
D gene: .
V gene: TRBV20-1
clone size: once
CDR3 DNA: TGCAGTGCAAAGAACACCGGGGAGCTGTTTTTT
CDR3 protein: CSAKNTGELFF

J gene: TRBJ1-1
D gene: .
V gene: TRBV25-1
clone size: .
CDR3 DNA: TGTGCCAGCAGTGGATCGAGGGCGAGAAACACTGAAGCTTTCTTT
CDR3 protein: CASSGSRARNTEAFF

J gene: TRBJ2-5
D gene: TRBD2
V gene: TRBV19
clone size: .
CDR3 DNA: TGTGCCAGCAGTGGGGGTCAACTAGCGGGAGGCCAAGAGACCCAGTACTTC
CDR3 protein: CASSGGQLAGGQETQYF